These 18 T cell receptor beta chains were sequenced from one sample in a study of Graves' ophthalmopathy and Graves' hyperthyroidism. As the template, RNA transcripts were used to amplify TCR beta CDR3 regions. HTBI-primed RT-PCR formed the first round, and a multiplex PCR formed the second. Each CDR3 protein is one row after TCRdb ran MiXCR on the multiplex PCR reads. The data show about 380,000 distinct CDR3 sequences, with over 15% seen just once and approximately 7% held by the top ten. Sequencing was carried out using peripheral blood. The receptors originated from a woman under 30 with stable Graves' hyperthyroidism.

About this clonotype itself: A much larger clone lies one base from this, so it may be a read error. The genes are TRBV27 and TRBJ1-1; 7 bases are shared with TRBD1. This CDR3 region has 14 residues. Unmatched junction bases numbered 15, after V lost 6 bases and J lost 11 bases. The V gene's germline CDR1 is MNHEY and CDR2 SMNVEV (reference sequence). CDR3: CASSRSSDRESAFF. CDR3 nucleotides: TGTGCCAGCAGCAGGTCCTCCGACAGGGAAAGCGCTTTCTTT.

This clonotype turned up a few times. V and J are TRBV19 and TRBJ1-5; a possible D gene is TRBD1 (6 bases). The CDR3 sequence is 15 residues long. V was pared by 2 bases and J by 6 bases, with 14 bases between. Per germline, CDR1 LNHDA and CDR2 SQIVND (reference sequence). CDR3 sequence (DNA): TGTGCCAGTAGTATACTAACAGGGATAGGTCAGCCCCAGCATTTT. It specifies CASSILTGIGQPQHF.

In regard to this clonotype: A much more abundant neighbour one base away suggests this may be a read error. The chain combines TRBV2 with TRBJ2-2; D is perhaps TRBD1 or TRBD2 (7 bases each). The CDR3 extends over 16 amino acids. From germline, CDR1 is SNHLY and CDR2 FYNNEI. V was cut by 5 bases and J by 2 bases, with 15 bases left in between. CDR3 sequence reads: CASSREGQTNTGELFF. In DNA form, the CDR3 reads TGTGCCAGCAGTAGGGAGGGACAGACCAACACCGGGGAGCTGTTTTTT. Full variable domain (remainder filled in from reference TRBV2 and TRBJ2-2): EPEVTQTPSHQVTQMGQEVILRCVPISNHLYFYWYRQILGQKVEFLVSFYNNEISEKSEIFDDQFSVERPDGSNFTLKIRSTKLEDSAMYFCASSREGQTNTGELFFGEGSRLTVL.

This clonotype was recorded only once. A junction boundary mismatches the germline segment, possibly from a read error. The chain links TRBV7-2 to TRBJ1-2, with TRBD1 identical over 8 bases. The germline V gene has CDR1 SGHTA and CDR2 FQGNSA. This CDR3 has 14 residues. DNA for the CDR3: TGTGCCAGCAGCTTAGAGGTCATGGCAGGGGGCTTGTCCTTC. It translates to CASSLEVMAGGLSF.

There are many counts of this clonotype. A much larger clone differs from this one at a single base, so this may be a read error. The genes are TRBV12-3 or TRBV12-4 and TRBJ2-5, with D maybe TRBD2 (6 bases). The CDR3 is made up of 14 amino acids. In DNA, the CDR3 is TGTGCCAGCAGTTTTCGCGGGGAGCAAGAGACCAAGTACTTC. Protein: CASSFRGEQETKYF.

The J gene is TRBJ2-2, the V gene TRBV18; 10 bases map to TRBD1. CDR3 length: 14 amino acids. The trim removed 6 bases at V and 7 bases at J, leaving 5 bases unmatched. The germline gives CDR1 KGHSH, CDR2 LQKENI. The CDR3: CASSRDRGSGELFF. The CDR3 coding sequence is TGTGCCAGCTCGCGGGACAGGGGCAGCGGGGAGCTGTTTTTT.

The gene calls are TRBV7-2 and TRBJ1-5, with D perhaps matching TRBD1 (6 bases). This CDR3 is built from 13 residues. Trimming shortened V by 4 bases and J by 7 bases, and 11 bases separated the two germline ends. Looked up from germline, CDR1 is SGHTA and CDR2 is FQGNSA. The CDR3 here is CASSWYREQPQHF. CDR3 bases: TGTGCCAGCAGCTGGTACAGGGAACAGCCCCAGCATTTT. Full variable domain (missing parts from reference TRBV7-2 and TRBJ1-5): GAGVSQSPSNKVTEKGKDVELRCDPISGHTALYWYRQSLGQGLEFLIYFQGNSAPDKSGLPSDRFSAERTGGSVSTLTIQRTQQEDSAVYLCASSWYREQPQHFGDGTRLSIL.

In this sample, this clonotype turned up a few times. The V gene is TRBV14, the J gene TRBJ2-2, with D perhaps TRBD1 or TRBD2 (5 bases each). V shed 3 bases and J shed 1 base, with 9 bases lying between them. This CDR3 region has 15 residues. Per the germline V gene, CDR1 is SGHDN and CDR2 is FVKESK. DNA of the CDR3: TGTGCCAGCAGCCACCGGGACGAGAACACCGGGGAGCTGTTTTTT. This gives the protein CASSHRDENTGELFF.

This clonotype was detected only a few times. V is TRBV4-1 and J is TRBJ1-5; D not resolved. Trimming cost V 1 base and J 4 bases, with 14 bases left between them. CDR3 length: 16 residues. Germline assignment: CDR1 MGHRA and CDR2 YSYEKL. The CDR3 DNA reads TGCGCCAGCAGCCAAGCGTTTCCGCCAGCTAATCAGCCCCAGCATTTT. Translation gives CASSQAFPPANQPQHF.

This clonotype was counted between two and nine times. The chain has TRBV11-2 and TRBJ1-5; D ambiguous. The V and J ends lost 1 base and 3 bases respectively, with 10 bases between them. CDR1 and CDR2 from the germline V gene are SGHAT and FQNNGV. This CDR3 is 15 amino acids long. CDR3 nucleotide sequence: TGTGCCAGCAGCTTAGTACTACACAACAATCAGCCCCAGCATTTT. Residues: CASSLVLHNNQPQHF.

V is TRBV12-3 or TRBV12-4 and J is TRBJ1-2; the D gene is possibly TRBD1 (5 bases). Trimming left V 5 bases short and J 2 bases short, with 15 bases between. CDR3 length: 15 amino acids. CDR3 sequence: CASSRRSGRNYGYTF. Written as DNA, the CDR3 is TGTGCCAGCAGTCGAAGGTCGGGACGGAACTATGGCTACACCTTC.

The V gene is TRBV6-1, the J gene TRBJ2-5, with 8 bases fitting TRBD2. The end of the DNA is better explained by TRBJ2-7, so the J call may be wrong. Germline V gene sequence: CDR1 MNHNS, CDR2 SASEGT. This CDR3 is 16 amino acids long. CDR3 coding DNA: TGTGCCAGCAGTGAAGGAGGGCTAGCGGGTACCTACGAGCAGTACTTC. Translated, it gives CASSEGGLAGTYEQYF.

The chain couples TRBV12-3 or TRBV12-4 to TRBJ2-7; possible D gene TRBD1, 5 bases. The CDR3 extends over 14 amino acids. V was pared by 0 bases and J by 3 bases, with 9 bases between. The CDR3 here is CASSLAGRGYEQYF. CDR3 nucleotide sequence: TGTGCCAGCAGTTTAGCGGGGCGAGGCTACGAGCAGTACTTC.

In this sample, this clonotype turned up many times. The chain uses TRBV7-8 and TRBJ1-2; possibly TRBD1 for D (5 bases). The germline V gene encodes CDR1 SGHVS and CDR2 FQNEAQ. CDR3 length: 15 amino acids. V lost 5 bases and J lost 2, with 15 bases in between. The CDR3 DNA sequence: TGTGCCAGCAGCGCGATCAGGGTAGCGAACTATGGCTACACCTTC. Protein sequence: CASSAIRVANYGYTF. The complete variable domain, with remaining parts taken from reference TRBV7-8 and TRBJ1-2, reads GAGVSQSPRYKVAKRGQDVALRCDPISGHVSLFWYQQALGQGPEFLTYFQNEAQLDKSGLPSDRFFAERPEGSVSTLKIQRTQQEDSAVYLCASSAIRVANYGYTFGSGTRLTVV.

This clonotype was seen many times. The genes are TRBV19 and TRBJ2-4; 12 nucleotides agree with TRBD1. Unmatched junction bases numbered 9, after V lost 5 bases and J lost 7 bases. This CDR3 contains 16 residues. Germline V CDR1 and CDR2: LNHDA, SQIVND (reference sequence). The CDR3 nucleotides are TGTGCCAGTAGTGACCCGGGACAGGGGGCCGGGAACATTCAGTACTTC. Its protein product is CASSDPGQGAGNIQYF.

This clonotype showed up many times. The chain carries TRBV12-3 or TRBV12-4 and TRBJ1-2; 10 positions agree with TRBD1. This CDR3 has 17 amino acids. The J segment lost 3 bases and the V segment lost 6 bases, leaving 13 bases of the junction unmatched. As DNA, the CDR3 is TGTGCCAGCAGCCGCGGATCCGGGACAGGGGCTTACTATGGCTACACCTTC. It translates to CASSRGSGTGAYYGYTF.

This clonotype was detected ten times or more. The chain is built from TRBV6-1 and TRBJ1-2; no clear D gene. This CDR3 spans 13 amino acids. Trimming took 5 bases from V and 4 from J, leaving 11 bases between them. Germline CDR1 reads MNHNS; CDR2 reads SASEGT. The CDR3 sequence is CASSRIRLYGYTF. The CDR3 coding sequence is TGTGCCAGCAGTCGAATCCGTCTCTATGGCTACACCTTC.

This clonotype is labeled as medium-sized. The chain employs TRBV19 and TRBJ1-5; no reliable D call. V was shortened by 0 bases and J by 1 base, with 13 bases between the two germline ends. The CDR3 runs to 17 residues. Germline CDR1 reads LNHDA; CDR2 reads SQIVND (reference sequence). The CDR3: CASSIDSKGLSNQPQHF. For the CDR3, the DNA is TGTGCCAGTAGTATAGATAGTAAGGGCCTCAGCAATCAGCCCCAGCATTTT. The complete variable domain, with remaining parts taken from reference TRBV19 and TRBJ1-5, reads DGGITQSPKYLFRKEGQNVTLSCEQNLNHDAMYWYRQDPGQGLRLIYYSQIVNDFQKGDIAEGYSVSREKKESFPLTVTSAQKNPTAFYLCASSIDSKGLSNQPQHFGDGTRLSIL.